The T cell receptor (beta chain) described here comes from a study of T-cell reconstitution after alpha-beta-depleted transplantation in children. Unique molecular identifiers were incorporated during preparation of the TCRbeta library. Each CDR3 protein gets one entry after TCRdb re-called the PCR reads with MiXCR. The profile shows a few hundred thousand distinct CDR3 sequences, roughly 18% of them singletons. Germline values: CDR1 SGHRS, CDR2 YFSETQ. The CDR3 has 16 residues. The V gene end was trimmed by 3 bases and the J gene end by 2 bases; junction bases not matched to a gene: 5. Source: PBMCs from the stem cell graft donor, taken from the stem cell graft. This rearrangement joins TRBV5-1 to TRBJ2-3; 11 bases match TRBD2. The receptor comes from a human donor who donated a stem cell graft to a child with acute lymphoblastic leukemia. This CDR3 reads CASSSLAGGYTDTQYF. The DNA for the CDR3 is TGCGCCAGCAGCTCGCTAGCGGGGGGCTACACAGATACGCAGTATTTT.